This TCR beta chain was sequenced during a study of T cells in localized non-small cell lung cancer. V was clipped by 4 bases and J by 0 bases; unmatched bases: 5. The CDR3 length is 15 residues. Germline lookup yields CDR1 SGHNT and CDR2 YYREEE (reference sequence). TCRdb's table, derived via immunoSEQ multiplex PCR, lists solely in-frame clones and lacks some. The sample comprises 7,700 or so clones, just over 90% of which are singletons, and about 4.5% rests with the top ten. Study-wide results and caveats: Paired adjacent lung recovered a median around 60 of the top 100 tumor clones. There was higher T cell clonality in uninvolved adjacent lung than in tumor, and it was highest there. Only one tumor region was sequenced, so heterogeneity remains possible.

A word on this clone: Its specificity is unknown.

The receptor was isolated from a male donor older than 55 with stage II lung adenocarcinoma. The chain employs TRBV5-4 and TRBJ1-2; 8 bases match TRBD1. Specimen: peripheral blood mononuclear cells, collected before any cancer treatment. CDR3 residues: CASSPRDRPNYGYTF. The CDR3 nucleotides are TGTGCCAGCAGCCCCCGGGACAGGCCTAACTATGGCTACACCTTC.